This TCR beta chain was recorded in a study of T cell changes during pregnancy in multiple sclerosis. Data came from immunoSEQ multiplex PCR; TCRdb stores just in-frame clones and leaves some out. In the table there are about 110,000 clones, 85% to 95% of which are singletons. This clone was observed once. The CDR3 runs 13 residues. Trimming took 4 bases from V and 7 from J; bases not matched to a gene: 4. Germline V gene sequence: CDR1 SGHRS, CDR2 YFSETQ. This chain links TRBV5-1 with TRBJ2-2, with 7 positions matching TRBD1. The sequence was collected from a female donor with multiple sclerosis, enrolled in a pregnancy study. The sequences come from peripheral blood, collected after pregnancy. The CDR3 nucleotides are TGCGCCAGCAGCCGCCCAGGGGGCGGGGAGCTGTTTTTT. Translated: CASSRPGGGELFF.